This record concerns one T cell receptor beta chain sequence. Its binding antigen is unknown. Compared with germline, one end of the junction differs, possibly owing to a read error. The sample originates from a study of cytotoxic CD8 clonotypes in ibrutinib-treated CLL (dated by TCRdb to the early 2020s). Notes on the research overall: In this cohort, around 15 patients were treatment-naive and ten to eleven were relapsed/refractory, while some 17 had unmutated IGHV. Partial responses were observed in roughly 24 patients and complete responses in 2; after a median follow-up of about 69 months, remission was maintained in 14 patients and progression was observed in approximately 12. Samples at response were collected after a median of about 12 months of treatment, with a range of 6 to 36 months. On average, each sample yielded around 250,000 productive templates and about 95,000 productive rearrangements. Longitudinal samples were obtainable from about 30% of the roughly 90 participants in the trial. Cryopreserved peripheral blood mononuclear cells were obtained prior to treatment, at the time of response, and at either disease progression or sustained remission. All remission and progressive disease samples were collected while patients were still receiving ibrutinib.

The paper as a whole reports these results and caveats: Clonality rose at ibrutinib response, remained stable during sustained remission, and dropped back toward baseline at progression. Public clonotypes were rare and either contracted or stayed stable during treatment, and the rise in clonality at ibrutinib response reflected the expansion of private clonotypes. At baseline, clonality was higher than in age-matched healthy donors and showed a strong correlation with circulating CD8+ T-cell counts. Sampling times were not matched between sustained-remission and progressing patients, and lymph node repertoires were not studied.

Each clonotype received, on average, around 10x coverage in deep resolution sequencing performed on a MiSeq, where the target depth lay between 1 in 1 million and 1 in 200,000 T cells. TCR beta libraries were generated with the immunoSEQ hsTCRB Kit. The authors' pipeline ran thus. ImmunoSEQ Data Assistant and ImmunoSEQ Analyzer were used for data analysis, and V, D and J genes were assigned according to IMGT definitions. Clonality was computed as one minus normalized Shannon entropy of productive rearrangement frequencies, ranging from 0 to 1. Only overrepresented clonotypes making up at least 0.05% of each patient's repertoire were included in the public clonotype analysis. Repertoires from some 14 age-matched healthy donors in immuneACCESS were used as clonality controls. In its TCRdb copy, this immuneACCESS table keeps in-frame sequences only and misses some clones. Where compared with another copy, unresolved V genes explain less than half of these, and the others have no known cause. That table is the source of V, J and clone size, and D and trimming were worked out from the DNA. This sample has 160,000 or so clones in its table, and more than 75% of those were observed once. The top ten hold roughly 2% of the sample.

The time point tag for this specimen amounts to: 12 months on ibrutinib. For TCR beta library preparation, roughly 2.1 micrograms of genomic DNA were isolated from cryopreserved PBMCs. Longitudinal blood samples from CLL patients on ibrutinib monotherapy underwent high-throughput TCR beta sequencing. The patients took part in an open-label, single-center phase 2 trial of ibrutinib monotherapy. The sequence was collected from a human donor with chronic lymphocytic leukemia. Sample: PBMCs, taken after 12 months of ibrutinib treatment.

The CDR3 region: CASSHIKREGPYNEQFF. The sequenced DNA: TGTGCTAGCAGCCACATAAAGCGGGAGGGCCCCTACAATGAGCAGTTCTTC. This receptor chain uses TRBV7-7 and TRBJ2-1, with 10 bases matching TRBD2. The CDR3 sequence holds 17 residues, the cysteine and phenylalanine included. The CDR3 DNA has 51 bases and is translated from base 1. From a lookup of the germline V gene (reference sequence), CDR1 and CDR2 are SSHAT and FNYEAQ.